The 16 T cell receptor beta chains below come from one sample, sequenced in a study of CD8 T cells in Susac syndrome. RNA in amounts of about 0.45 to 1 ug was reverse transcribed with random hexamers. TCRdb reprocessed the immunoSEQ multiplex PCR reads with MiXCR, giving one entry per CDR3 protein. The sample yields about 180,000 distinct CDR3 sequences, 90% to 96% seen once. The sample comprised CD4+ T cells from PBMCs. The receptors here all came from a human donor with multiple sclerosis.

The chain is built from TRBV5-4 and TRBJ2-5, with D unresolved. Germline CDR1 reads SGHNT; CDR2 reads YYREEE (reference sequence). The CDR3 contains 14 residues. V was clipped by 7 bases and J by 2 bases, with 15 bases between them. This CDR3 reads CASGRSELQETQYF. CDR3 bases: TGTGCCAGCGGCAGGTCCGAACTGCAAGAGACCCAGTACTTC.

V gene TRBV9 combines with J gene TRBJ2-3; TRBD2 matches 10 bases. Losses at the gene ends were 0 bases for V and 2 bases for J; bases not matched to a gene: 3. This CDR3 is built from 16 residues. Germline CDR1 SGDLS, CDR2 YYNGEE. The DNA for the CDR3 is TGTGCCAGCAGCGTAGAAGCGGGGGGGCCCACAGATACGCAGTATTTT. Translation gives CASSVEAGGPTDTQYF.

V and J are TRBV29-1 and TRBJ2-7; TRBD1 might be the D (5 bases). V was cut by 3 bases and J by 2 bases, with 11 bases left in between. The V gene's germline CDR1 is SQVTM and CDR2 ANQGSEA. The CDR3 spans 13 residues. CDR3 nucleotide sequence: TGCAGCGTTGAGGCAGGGATCGCCTACGAGCAGTACTTC. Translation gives CSVEAGIAYEQYF.

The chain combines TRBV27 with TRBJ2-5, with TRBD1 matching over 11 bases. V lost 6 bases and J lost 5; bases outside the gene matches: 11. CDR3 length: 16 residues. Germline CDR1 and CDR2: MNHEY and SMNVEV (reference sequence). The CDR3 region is CASSSRWTGGRETQYF. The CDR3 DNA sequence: TGTGCCAGCAGCTCCCGCTGGACAGGGGGCCGTGAGACCCAGTACTTC.

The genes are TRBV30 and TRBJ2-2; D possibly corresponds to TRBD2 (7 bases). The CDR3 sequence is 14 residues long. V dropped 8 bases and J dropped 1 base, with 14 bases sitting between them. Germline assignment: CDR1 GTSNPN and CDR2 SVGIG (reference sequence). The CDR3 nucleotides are TGTGCCCGGGAGGCCAGGGGGAACACCGGGGAGCTGTTTTTT. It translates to CAREARGNTGELFF.

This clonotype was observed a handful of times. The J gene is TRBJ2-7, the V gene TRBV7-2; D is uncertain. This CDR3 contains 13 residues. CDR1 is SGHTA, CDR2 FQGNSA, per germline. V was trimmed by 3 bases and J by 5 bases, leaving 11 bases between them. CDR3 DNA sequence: TGTGCCAGCAGCTTTAGTGTGAAGCACGAGCAGTACTTC. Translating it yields CASSFSVKHEQYF.

The CDR3 DNA is TGTGCCAGCAGCCAATTGGCACGCGCCGGCGGGGGAAAACAATACGAGCAGTACTTC. Translation gives CASSQLARAGGGKQYEQYF. The chain employs TRBV3-1 and TRBJ2-7; 7 positions match TRBD2. The V and J ends lost 2 bases and 4 bases, in that order; junction bases with no gene match: 20. The CDR3 has 19 amino acids. CDR1 is LGHDT, CDR2 YNNKEL, per germline (reference sequence).

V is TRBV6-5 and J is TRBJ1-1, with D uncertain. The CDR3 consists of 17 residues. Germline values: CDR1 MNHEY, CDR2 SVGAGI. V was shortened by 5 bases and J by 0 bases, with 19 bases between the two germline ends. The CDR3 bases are TGTGCCAGCAGTACTGAGAGACAACGTCCGATGAACACTGAAGCTTTCTTT. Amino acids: CASSTERQRPMNTEAFF.

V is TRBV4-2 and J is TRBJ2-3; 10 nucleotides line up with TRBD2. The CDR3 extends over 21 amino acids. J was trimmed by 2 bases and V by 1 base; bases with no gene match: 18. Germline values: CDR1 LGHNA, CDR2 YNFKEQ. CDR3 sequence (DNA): TGTGCCAGCAGCCAAGGACTAGCGGGTTTAGGATCAATCGGAAACACAGATACGCAGTATTTT. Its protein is CASSQGLAGLGSIGNTDTQYF.

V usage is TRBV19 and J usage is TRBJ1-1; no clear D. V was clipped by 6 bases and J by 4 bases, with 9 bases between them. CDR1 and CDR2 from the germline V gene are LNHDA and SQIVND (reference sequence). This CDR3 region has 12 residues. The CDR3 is CASRLSGTEAFF. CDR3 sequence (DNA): TGTGCCAGTAGATTGAGTGGCACTGAAGCTTTCTTT.

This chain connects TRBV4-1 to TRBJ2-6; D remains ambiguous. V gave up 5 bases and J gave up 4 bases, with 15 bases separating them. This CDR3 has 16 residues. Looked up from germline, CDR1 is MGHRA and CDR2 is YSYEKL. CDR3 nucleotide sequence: TGCGCCAGCAGCTCAAGAGTGGCACCCGGGGCCAACGTCCTGACTTTC. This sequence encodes CASSSRVAPGANVLTF.

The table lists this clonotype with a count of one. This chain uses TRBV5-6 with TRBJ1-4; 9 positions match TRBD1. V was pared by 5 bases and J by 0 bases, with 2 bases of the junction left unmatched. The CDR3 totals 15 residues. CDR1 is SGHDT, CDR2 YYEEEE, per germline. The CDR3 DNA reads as TGTGCCAGCAGGAGGACAGGGGCAACTAATGAAAAACTGTTTTTT. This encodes CASRRTGATNEKLFF.

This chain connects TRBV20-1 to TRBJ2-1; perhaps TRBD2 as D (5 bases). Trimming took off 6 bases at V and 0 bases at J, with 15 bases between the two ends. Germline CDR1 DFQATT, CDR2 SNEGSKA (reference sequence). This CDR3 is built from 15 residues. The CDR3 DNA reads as TGCAGTGCCACGGACTTTCCGAGCTCCTACAATGAGCAGTTCTTC. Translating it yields CSATDFPSSYNEQFF.

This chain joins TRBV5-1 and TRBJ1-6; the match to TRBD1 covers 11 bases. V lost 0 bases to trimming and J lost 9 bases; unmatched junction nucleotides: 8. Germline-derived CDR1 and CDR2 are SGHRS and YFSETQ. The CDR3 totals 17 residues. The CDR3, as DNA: TGCGCCAGCAGCTTGGATGGACAGGGGGCAACAGTTTCACCCCTCCACTTT. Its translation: CASSLDGQGATVSPLHF.

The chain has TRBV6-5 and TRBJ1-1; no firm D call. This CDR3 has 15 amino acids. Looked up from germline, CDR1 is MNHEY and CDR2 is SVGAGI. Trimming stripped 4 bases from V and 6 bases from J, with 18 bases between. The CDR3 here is CASSSPRALRSEAFF. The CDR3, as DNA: TGTGCCAGCAGTTCCCCTAGAGCTCTACGTTCTGAAGCTTTCTTT.

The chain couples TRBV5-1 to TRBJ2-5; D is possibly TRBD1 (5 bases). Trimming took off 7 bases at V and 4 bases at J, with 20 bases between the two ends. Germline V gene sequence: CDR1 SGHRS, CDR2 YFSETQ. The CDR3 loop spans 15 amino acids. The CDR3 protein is CASRSSGPARETQYF. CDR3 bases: TGCGCCAGCCGGTCTTCAGGGCCTGCCCGAGAGACCCAGTACTTC.